The rows below give T cell receptor beta chains drawn from one sample of a study of beta chain features in type 1 diabetes. Clones were sequenced by immunoSEQ multiplex PCR, and TCRdb holds only the in-frame ones, with some missing. This table holds 430,000 or so clones, approximately 10% found once. The specimen sequenced was naive CD4+ T cells from blood. The receptors shown here come from a woman under 30 in good health. Each CDR3 is given with its conserved first and last residue.

J,V,CDR3
TRBJ2-5,TRBV7-3,CASSPGTGRETQYF
TRBJ2-5,TRBV9,CASSVELAGAQYF
TRBJ1-1,TRBV6-1,CASSPGQVFEAFF
TRBJ2-3,TRBV15,CATSILSGGVSDTQYF
TRBJ1-5,TRBV4-1,CASSRMGQGGQPQHF
TRBJ1-2,TRBV4-2,CASSQDWQGARGYTF
TRBJ1-1,TRBV30,CAGGVNTEAFF
TRBJ2-2,TRBV13,CASRWTGKDTGELFF
TRBJ1-1,TRBV5-1,CASSFGGNTEAFF
TRBJ2-7,TRBV2,CASSSGTPPYEQYF